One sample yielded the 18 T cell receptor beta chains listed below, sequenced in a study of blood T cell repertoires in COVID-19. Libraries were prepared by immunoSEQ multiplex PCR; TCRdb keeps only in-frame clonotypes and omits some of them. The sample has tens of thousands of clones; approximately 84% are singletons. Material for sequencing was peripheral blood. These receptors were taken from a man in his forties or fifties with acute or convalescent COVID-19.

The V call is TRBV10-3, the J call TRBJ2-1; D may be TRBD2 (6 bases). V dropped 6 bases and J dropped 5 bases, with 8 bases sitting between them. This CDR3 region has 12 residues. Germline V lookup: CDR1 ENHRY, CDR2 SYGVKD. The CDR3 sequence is CAISGTHNEQFF. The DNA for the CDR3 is TGTGCCATCAGCGGGACTCACAATGAGCAGTTCTTC.

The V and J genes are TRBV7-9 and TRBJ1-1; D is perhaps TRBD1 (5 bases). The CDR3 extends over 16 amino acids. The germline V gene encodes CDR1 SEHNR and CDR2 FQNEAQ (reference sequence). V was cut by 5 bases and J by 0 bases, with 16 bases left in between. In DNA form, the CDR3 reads TGTGCCAGCAGCCAATTAGGGAAGGGGATGAACACTGAAGCTTTCTTT. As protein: CASSQLGKGMNTEAFF.

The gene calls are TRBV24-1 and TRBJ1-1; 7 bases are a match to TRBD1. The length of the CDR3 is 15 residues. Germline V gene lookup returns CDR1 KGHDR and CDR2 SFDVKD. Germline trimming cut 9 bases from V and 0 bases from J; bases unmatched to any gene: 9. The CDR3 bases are TGTGCCACCCCCTTGGGACAGAGCATGAACACTGAAGCTTTCTTT. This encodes CATPLGQSMNTEAFF.

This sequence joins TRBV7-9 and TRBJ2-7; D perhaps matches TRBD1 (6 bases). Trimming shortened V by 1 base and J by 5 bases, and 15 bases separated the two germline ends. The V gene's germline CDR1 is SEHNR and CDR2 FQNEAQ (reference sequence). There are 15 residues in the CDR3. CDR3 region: CASSLVSGRGNEQYF. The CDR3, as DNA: TGTGCCAGCAGCTTAGTATCTGGCAGGGGTAACGAGCAGTACTTC.

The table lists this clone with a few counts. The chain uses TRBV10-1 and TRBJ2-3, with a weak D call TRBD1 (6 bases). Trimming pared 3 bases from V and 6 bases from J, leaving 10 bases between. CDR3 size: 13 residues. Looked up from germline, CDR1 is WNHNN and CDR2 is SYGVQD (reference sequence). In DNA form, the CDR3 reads TGCGCCAGCAGTGACAGGGGTCGGGATACGCAGTATTTT. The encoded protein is CASSDRGRDTQYF.

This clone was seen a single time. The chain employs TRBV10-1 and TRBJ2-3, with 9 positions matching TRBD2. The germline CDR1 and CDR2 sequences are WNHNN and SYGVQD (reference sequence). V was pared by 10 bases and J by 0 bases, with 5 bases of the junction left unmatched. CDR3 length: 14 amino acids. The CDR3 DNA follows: TGCGCCATCCCTAGCGGGACTAGCACAGATACGCAGTATTTT. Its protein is CAIPSGTSTDTQYF.

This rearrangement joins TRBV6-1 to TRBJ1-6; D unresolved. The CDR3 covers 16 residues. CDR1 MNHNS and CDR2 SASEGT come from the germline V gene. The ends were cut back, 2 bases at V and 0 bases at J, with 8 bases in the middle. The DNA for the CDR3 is TGTGCCAGCAGTGAACTGGGGAGCTCCTATAATTCACCCCTCCACTTT. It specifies CASSELGSSYNSPLHF.

In nucleotides, the CDR3 is TGCGCCAGCAGCTTCGACCCGAGCGGAGGCTCCTACAATGAGCAGTTCTTC. This codes for CASSFDPSGGSYNEQFF. The V and J genes are TRBV5-1 and TRBJ2-1; weak D call: TRBD2 (5 bases). V lost 2 bases and J 0 bases, leaving 15 bases between the germline ends. Germline-derived CDR1 and CDR2 are SGHRS and YFSETQ. The CDR3 consists of 17 residues.

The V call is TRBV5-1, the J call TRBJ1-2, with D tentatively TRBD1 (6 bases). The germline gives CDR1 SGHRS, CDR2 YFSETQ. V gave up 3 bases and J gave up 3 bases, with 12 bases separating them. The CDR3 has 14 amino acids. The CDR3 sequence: CASSSQTGDYGYTF. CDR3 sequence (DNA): TGCGCCAGCAGCTCACAGACAGGAGACTATGGCTACACCTTC.

CDR3 sequence reads: CAISEGLAGAGEQFF. The CDR3 DNA reads as TGTGCCATCAGTGAGGGACTAGCGGGAGCAGGTGAGCAGTTCTTC. The rearrangement links TRBV10-3 to TRBJ2-1, with 13 bases matching TRBD2. CDR3 length: 15 amino acids. Germline CDR1 is ENHRY and CDR2 is SYGVKD. V dropped 2 bases and J dropped 9; count of bases not matched to a gene: 4.

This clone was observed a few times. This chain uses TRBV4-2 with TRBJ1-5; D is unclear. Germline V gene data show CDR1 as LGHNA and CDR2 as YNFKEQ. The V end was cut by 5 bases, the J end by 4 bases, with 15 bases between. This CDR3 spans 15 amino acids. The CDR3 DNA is TGTGCCAGCAGCGCCGCGGTTACCGATAATCAGCCCCAGCATTTT. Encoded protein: CASSAAVTDNQPQHF.

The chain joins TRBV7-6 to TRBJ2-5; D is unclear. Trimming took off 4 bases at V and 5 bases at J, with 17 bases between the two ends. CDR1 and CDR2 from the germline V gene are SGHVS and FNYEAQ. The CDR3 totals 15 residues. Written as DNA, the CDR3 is TGTGCCAGCAGCTCCCCGCGAGATAGCTGGGAGACCCAGTACTTC. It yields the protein CASSSPRDSWETQYF.

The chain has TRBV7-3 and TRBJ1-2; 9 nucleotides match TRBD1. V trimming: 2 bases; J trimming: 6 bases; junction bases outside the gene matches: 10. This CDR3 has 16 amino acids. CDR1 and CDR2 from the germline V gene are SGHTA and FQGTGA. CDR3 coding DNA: TGTGCCAGCAGCTTATTAATAGGGACAGGGTATCATGGCTACACCTTC. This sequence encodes CASSLLIGTGYHGYTF.

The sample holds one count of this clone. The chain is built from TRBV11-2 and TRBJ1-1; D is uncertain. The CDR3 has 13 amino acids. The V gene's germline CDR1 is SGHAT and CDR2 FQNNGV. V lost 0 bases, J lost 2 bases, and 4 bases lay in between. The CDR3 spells CASSLEGNTEAFF. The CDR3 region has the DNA TGTGCCAGCAGCTTAGAGGGCAACACTGAAGCTTTCTTT.

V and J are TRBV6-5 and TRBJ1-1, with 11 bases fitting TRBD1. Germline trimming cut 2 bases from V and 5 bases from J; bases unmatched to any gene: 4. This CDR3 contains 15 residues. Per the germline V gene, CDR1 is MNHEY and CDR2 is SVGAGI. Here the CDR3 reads CASSYGQGAKTEAFF. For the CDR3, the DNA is TGTGCCAGCAGTTACGGACAGGGGGCGAAAACTGAAGCTTTCTTT.

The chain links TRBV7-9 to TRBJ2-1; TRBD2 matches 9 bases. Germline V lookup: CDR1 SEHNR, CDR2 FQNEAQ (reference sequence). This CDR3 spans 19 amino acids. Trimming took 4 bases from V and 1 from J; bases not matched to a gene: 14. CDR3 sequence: CASSSIGGSSGTSYNEQFF. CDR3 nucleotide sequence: TGTGCCAGCAGCTCGATAGGGGGCTCTAGCGGGACTTCCTACAATGAGCAGTTCTTC.

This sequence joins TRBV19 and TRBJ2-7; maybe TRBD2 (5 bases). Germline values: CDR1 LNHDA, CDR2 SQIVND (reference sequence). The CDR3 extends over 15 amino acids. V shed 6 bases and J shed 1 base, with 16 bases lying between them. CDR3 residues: CASSLMGATSYEQYF. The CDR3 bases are TGTGCCAGTAGCCTAATGGGAGCGACTTCCTACGAGCAGTACTTC.

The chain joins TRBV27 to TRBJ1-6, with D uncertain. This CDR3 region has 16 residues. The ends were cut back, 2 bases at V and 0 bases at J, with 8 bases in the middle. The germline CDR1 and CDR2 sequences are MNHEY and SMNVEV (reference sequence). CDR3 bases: TGTGCCAGCAGTTTAGAAATGAGCTCCTATAATTCACCCCTCCACTTT. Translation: CASSLEMSSYNSPLHF.